This T cell receptor beta chain was retrieved from a study of response to subunit inactivated influenza vaccine. TCRdb independently ran MiXCR on the RT-PCR reads; one entry per CDR3 protein. The data contain 300,000 to 350,000 distinct CDR3 sequences, 21% of them singletons. V was clipped by 2 bases and J by 5 bases, with 7 bases between them. From germline, CDR1 is SGHRS and CDR2 YFSETQ. This CDR3 is 13 amino acids long. This clonotype was seen a few times. This TCR was sampled from a man between 50 and 69 years old who received an inactivated influenza vaccine. Sequences were derived from PBMCs from blood, sampled less than 22 months after vaccination. This chain links TRBV5-1 with TRBJ2-2; TRBD1 is a possible D gene (6 bases). The CDR3 spells CASSLQGTGELFF. The CDR3 DNA follows: TGCGCCAGCAGCTTACAGGGAACCGGGGAGCTGTTTTTT.